These 32 T cell receptor beta chains were sequenced from one sample in a study of graft-versus-host responses after intestinal transplantation. Antigen specificity for these receptors is unknown. TCRdb keeps only in-frame clones here, not all; method: immunoSEQ multiplex PCR. The repertoire holds about 90,000 clones, with approximately 92% as singletons. The source was unstimulated CD4+ T cells sorted from spleen or lymph node cells, collected before intestinal transplant. Receptors originate from a human donor who received an intestinal transplant.

This clone was seen once. This sample also contains other DNA sequences that code for the same CDR3. This chain connects TRBV30 to TRBJ1-5; 9 nucleotides line up with TRBD1. Unmatched junction bases numbered 16, after V lost 3 bases and J lost 10 bases. Germline-derived CDR1 and CDR2 are GTSNPN and SVGIG (reference sequence). This CDR3 has 16 amino acids. This CDR3 reads CAWRDPGTGNSSPQHF. The CDR3 DNA reads TGTGCCTGGAGAGATCCAGGGACAGGGAATTCTAGTCCCCAGCATTTT.

The chain links TRBV27 to TRBJ2-3; TRBD2 matches at 7 bases. CDR3 length: 14 amino acids. Germline loops: CDR1 MNHEY, CDR2 SMNVEV (reference sequence). Trimming took 6 bases from V and 4 from J; bases not matched to a gene: 7. The CDR3 DNA reads as TGTGCCAGCAGCCTGGGGAGGGGCGCAGATACGCAGTATTTT. Its protein product is CASSLGRGADTQYF.

This rearrangement joins TRBV6-5 to TRBJ2-4, with 7 bases lining up with TRBD1. V was clipped by 6 bases and J by 6 bases; unmatched bases: 8. Germline CDR1 reads MNHEY; CDR2 reads SVGAGI. The CDR3 length is 14 residues. The chain's CDR3 is CASSAGAGGNIQYF. The CDR3, as DNA: TGTGCCAGCAGCGCAGGGGCAGGGGGAAACATTCAGTACTTC.

The chain has TRBV7-2 and TRBJ1-5; TRBD1 aligns across 8 bases. The V segment lost 5 bases and the J segment 4 bases; nucleotides outside the gene matches: 7. Germline CDR1 reads SGHTA; CDR2 reads FQGNSA. This CDR3 is built from 15 residues. The CDR3 sequence: CASSARDRLNQPQHF. The CDR3 DNA reads as TGTGCCAGCAGCGCGCGGGACAGGCTTAATCAGCCCCAGCATTTT.

The rearrangement uses TRBV19 and TRBJ1-2; possibly TRBD1 for D (6 bases). CDR1 and CDR2 (germline): LNHDA, SQIVND (reference sequence). This CDR3 has 12 amino acids. The ends were cut back, 3 bases at V and 10 bases at J, with 12 bases in the middle. The CDR3 sequence is CASSMRTALYTF. The DNA of the CDR3 is TGTGCCAGTAGTATGAGGACAGCCCTCTACACCTTC. The full variable domain, its missing parts supplied by reference TRBV19 and TRBJ1-2, is DGGITQSPKYLFRKEGQNVTLSCEQNLNHDAMYWYRQDPGQGLRLIYYSQIVNDFQKGDIAEGYSVSREKKESFPLTVTSAQKNPTAFYLCASSMRTALYTFGSGTRLTVV.

The chain has TRBV15 and TRBJ1-2; weak D call: TRBD1 (5 bases). Germline loops: CDR1 LNHNV, CDR2 YYDKDF (reference sequence). Trimming took off 11 bases at V and 2 bases at J, with 12 bases between the two ends. CDR3 length: 12 residues. CDR3 coding DNA: TGTGCCGCCGGGCGGGGGAACTATGGCTACACCTTC. It codes for CAAGRGNYGYTF. The variable domain in full, completed from reference TRBV15 and TRBJ1-2, reads DAMVIQNPRYQVTQFGKPVTLSCSQTLNHNVMYWYQQKSSQAPKLLFHYYDKDFNNEADTPDNFQSRRPNTSFCFLDIRSPGLGDTAMYLCAAGRGNYGYTFGSGTRLTVV.

The V and J genes are TRBV6-1 and TRBJ1-2; D may be TRBD1 (5 bases). Trimming cost V 5 bases and J 8 bases, with 15 bases left between them. Germline values: CDR1 MNHNS, CDR2 SASEGT. The CDR3 runs to 13 residues. The CDR3 nucleotides read TGTGCCAGCAGTACCGGGCAGGGAGGCGGCTACACCTTC. This gives the protein CASSTGQGGGYTF.

For the CDR3, the DNA is TGTGCCAGCAGAGCCCACGGGGGGTGGAACGAGCAGTACTTC. Its protein is CASRAHGGWNEQYF. The chain links TRBV2 to TRBJ2-7; 7 nucleotides match TRBD2. The CDR3 spans 14 residues. Germline lookup yields CDR1 SNHLY and CDR2 FYNNEI. V shed 6 bases and J 5 bases; nucleotides not matched to a gene: 10.

The chain joins TRBV6-5 to TRBJ1-2; 7 positions match TRBD1. This CDR3 is built from 15 residues. V dropped 7 bases and J dropped 3; count of bases not matched to a gene: 11. Germline V gene lookup returns CDR1 MNHEY and CDR2 SVGAGI. CDR3: CASIRTGRAHYGYTF. The CDR3, as DNA: TGTGCCAGCATTCGGACAGGACGGGCTCACTATGGCTACACCTTC.

This clone was recorded once. The chain has TRBV11-2 and TRBJ2-2; weak D call: TRBD1 (6 bases). Trimming took off 6 bases at V and 1 base at J, with 15 bases between the two ends. This CDR3 is 16 amino acids long. Germline values: CDR1 SGHAT, CDR2 FQNNGV. As DNA, the CDR3 is TGTGCCAGCAGACGATCAGGGGTCCTGAACACCGGGGAGCTGTTTTTT. Its translation: CASRRSGVLNTGELFF.

This clone was found a few times. The CDR3 loop reads CASSEWGGVQAEQFF. The CDR3 DNA follows: TGTGCCAGCAGTGAATGGGGGGGAGTCCAAGCTGAGCAGTTCTTC. The chain couples TRBV25-1 to TRBJ2-1; the match to TRBD2 covers 7 bases. Losses at the gene ends were 1 base for V and 9 bases for J; bases not matched to a gene: 9. CDR1 MGHDK and CDR2 SYGVNS come from the germline V gene. The CDR3 is made up of 15 amino acids.

The V gene is TRBV30, the J gene TRBJ2-7, with D maybe TRBD1 (5 bases). CDR1 GTSNPN and CDR2 SVGIG come from the germline V gene (reference sequence). This CDR3 region has 15 residues. V was shortened by 0 bases and J by 2 bases, with 14 bases between the two germline ends. The CDR3 region is CAWSVPGRATYEQYF. The CDR3 nucleotides read TGTGCCTGGAGTGTACCCGGCAGGGCGACCTACGAGCAGTACTTC.

This chain links TRBV7-6 with TRBJ2-1; 7 positions match TRBD2. CDR1 is SGHVS and CDR2 is FNYEAQ in the germline V gene. CDR3 size: 14 residues. V gave up 4 bases and J gave up 6 bases; unmatched junction bases: 6. CDR3 sequence: CASSSWTRLNEQFF. In nucleotides, the CDR3 is TGTGCCAGCAGCTCATGGACTAGGCTCAATGAGCAGTTCTTC.

This clone occurred a few times. CDR3 amino acids: CASSQGTGNEQFF. DNA of the CDR3: TGCGCCAGCAGCCAGGGGACAGGCAATGAGCAGTTCTTC. The chain employs TRBV5-1 and TRBJ2-1; 8 bases fit TRBD1. Germline V gene data show CDR1 as SGHRS and CDR2 as YFSETQ. The CDR3 runs 13 residues. The J segment lost 6 bases and the V segment lost 4 bases, leaving 3 bases of the junction unmatched. The whole variable domain, filled in from reference TRBV5-1 and TRBJ2-1, reads KAGVTQTPRYLIKTRGQQVTLSCSPISGHRSVSWYQQTPGQGLQFLFEYFSETQRNKGNFPGRFSGRQFSNSRSEMNVSTLELGDSALYLCASSQGTGNEQFFGPGTRLTVL.

V usage is TRBV5-6 and J usage is TRBJ2-2; 8 positions match TRBD1. The V segment lost 4 bases and the J segment 6 bases; nucleotides outside the gene matches: 8. The CDR3 contains 15 residues. Germline V gene lookup returns CDR1 SGHDT and CDR2 YYEEEE. The CDR3 spells CASSRKTGVAGELFF. CDR3 in DNA: TGTGCCAGCAGCAGAAAGACAGGGGTAGCCGGGGAGCTGTTTTTT.

The CDR3 loop reads CASSRSGSISYEQYF. The CDR3 DNA follows: TGTGCCAGCAGCCGGAGCGGGAGCATCTCCTACGAGCAGTACTTC. The rearrangement uses TRBV11-2 and TRBJ2-7; 8 bases map to TRBD2. The CDR3 has 15 amino acids. V dropped 5 bases and J dropped 0; count of bases not matched to a gene: 6. CDR1 and CDR2 from the germline V gene are SGHAT and FQNNGV.

Details on this clone: The same CDR3 also results from other DNA sequences found in this sample. The CDR3: CASSLSPNTEAFF. Written as DNA, the CDR3 is TGCGCCAGCAGCTTGAGTCCGAACACTGAAGCTTTCTTT. J is TRBJ1-1 and V is TRBV5-1; D gene uncertain. The CDR3 length is 13 residues. The germline gives CDR1 SGHRS, CDR2 YFSETQ. The ends were cut back, 1 base at V and 1 base at J, with 5 bases in the middle.

The V gene is TRBV5-1, the J gene TRBJ2-7; 8 bases fit TRBD1. V lost 1 base, J lost 3 bases, and 6 bases stayed unmatched. The germline gives CDR1 SGHRS, CDR2 YFSETQ. The CDR3 is made up of 15 amino acids. The CDR3 coding sequence is TGCGCCAGCAGCTTGTCACAGGGGGTTAACTACGAGCAGTACTTC. Encoded protein: CASSLSQGVNYEQYF. The variable domain in full, completed from reference TRBV5-1 and TRBJ2-7, reads KAGVTQTPRYLIKTRGQQVTLSCSPISGHRSVSWYQQTPGQGLQFLFEYFSETQRNKGNFPGRFSGRQFSNSRSEMNVSTLELGDSALYLCASSLSQGVNYEQYFGPGTRLTVT.

The chain has TRBV4-1 and TRBJ2-1; the D gene is possibly TRBD2 (5 bases). From germline, CDR1 is MGHRA and CDR2 YSYEKL. This CDR3 spans 18 amino acids. With 1 base removed from V and 5 bases from J, the gap between germline ends came to 21 bases. DNA of the CDR3: TGCGCCAGCAGCCAAGGCGTGGTGCGGCGGGTTCGAAACAATGAGCAGTTCTTC. It specifies CASSQGVVRRVRNNEQFF.

V is TRBV7-8 and J is TRBJ1-5; no firm D call. Germline V gene lookup returns CDR1 SGHVS and CDR2 FQNEAQ. The CDR3 runs 13 residues. The V end was cut by 1 base, the J end by 6 bases, with 7 bases between. The CDR3 is CASSLVGSQPQHF. In nucleotides, the CDR3 is TGTGCCAGCAGCTTAGTGGGAAGTCAGCCCCAGCATTTT.

This sequence joins TRBV7-2 and TRBJ1-4; 8 nucleotides align to TRBD1. This CDR3 has 15 residues. Germline-derived CDR1 and CDR2 are SGHTA and FQGNSA. The J segment lost 4 bases and the V segment lost 5 bases, leaving 6 bases of the junction unmatched. This CDR3 reads CASSRTGRVNEKLFF. For the CDR3, the DNA is TGTGCCAGCAGCCGGACAGGGAGGGTTAATGAAAAACTGTTTTTT. Full variable domain (remainder filled in from reference TRBV7-2 and TRBJ1-4): GAGVSQSPSNKVTEKGKDVELRCDPISGHTALYWYRQSLGQGLEFLIYFQGNSAPDKSGLPSDRFSAERTGGSVSTLTIQRTQQEDSAVYLCASSRTGRVNEKLFFGSGTQLSVL.

V is TRBV30 and J is TRBJ2-5; 12 nucleotides line up with TRBD2. V gave up 3 bases and J gave up 2 bases; unmatched junction bases: 22. There are 21 residues in the CDR3. Germline CDR1 is GTSNPN and CDR2 is SVGIG (reference sequence). The CDR3 protein is CAWSGIGPGLAGPVNQETQYF. As DNA, the CDR3 is TGTGCCTGGAGCGGTATAGGCCCCGGACTAGCGGGACCGGTAAATCAAGAGACCCAGTACTTC.

The J gene is TRBJ2-7, the V gene TRBV11-2, with D perhaps matching TRBD1 (5 bases). This CDR3 region has 15 residues. Trimming left V 1 base short and J 3 bases short, with 13 bases between. Germline V gene sequence: CDR1 SGHAT, CDR2 FQNNGV. The CDR3, as DNA: TGTGCCAGCAGCTTAGTGGGTCAGGGCAGCTACGAGCAGTACTTC. As protein: CASSLVGQGSYEQYF.

The chain is built from TRBV28 and TRBJ2-5; 9 nucleotides match TRBD2. Trimming removed 6 bases from V and 2 bases from J; junction bases left unmatched: 7. The CDR3 has 15 amino acids. The germline V gene encodes CDR1 MDHEN and CDR2 SYDVKM. CDR3 nucleotide sequence: TGTGCCAGCAGCCTTTATAGCGGGGGTCAAGAGACCCAGTACTTC. This sequence encodes CASSLYSGGQETQYF. Using reference TRBV28 and TRBJ2-5 for the parts outside the CDR3, the full variable domain is DVKVTQSSRYLVKRTGEKVFLECVQDMDHENMFWYRQDPGLGLRLIYFSYDVKMKEKGDIPEGYSVSREKKERFSLILESASTNQTSMYLCASSLYSGGQETQYFGPGTRLLVL.

The chain is built from TRBV11-2 and TRBJ2-5, with D perhaps matching TRBD1 (7 bases). The tail of the sequence fits TRBJ2-7 better, so the J call may be wrong. This CDR3 comprises 16 residues. Germline CDR1 is SGHAT and CDR2 is FQNNGV. CDR3 nucleotides: TGTGCCAGCAGCCGGGGGACGGGACAGTCTACCTACGAGCAGTACTTC. Its protein product is CASSRGTGQSTYEQYF.

The chain couples TRBV5-4 to TRBJ2-5; 7 bases are shared with TRBD1. The DNA matches TRBJ2-7 better at its end, which makes the J call doubtful. CDR1 is SGHNT, CDR2 YYREEE, per germline (reference sequence). The CDR3 consists of 15 residues. The DNA of the CDR3 is TGTGCCAGCAGCTCCCGGGACAGCTTGACCTACGAGCAGTACTTC. Amino acids: CASSSRDSLTYEQYF.

In this sample, this clone turned up once. This chain uses TRBV30 with TRBJ1-6; D not resolved. Germline V gene data show CDR1 as GTSNPN and CDR2 as SVGIG (reference sequence). Between the trimmed V and J ends, which lost 4 bases and 3 bases, there was a span of 10 bases. CDR3 size: 14 residues. CDR3 DNA sequence: TGTGCCTGGAAAGGGAGAAACTATAATTCACCCCTCCACTTT. Translated: CAWKGRNYNSPLHF.

V is TRBV18 and J is TRBJ1-4; TRBD1 agrees at 8 bases. V shed 9 bases and J 7 bases; nucleotides not matched to a gene: 7. The CDR3 runs 13 residues. CDR1 KGHSH and CDR2 LQKENI come from the germline V gene. The CDR3 region has the DNA TGTGCCAGTTGCAGGGGGCATGGTGAAAAACTGTTTTTT. This gives the protein CASCRGHGEKLFF. Combining the CDR3 with reference TRBV18 and TRBJ1-4 gives the whole variable domain NAGVMQNPRHLVRRRGQEARLRCSPMKGHSHVYWYRQLPEEGLKFMVYLQKENIIDESGMPKERFSAEFPKEGPSILRIQQVVRGDSAAYFCASCRGHGEKLFFGSGTQLSVL.

This chain joins TRBV4-1 and TRBJ2-2; weak D call: TRBD2 (6 bases). CDR3 size: 21 residues. The germline gives CDR1 MGHRA, CDR2 YSYEKL. With 3 bases removed from V and 1 base from J, the gap between germline ends came to 27 bases. CDR3 nucleotides: TGCGCCAGCAGCCATCACCCTCTCCGGGGAGGAGATCAGGGGAACACCGGGGAGCTGTTTTTT. Translating gives CASSHHPLRGGDQGNTGELFF.

The CDR3 nucleotides are TGTGCCAGCAGCTCAAGGGGGTACTCTGGAAACACCATATATTTT. It is translated as CASSSRGYSGNTIYF. This chain joins TRBV11-2 and TRBJ1-3; the D gene is possibly TRBD1 (6 bases). The V gene lost 4 bases and the J gene lost 0 bases, with 10 bases spanning the gap. This CDR3 spans 15 amino acids. Germline loops: CDR1 SGHAT, CDR2 FQNNGV.

This clone was detected a few times. For the CDR3, the DNA is TGTGCCAGCAGTGGACGACAGGGGGTCCATTGGGCCAAAAACATTCAGTACTTC. Its protein product is CASSGRQGVHWAKNIQYF. The chain uses TRBV2 and TRBJ2-4; 9 bases line up with TRBD1. The trim removed 4 bases at V and 1 base at J, leaving 11 bases unmatched. Germline CDR1 and CDR2: SNHLY and FYNNEI. This CDR3 comprises 18 residues.

This chain joins TRBV18 and TRBJ2-7; D gene uncertain. V lost 3 bases, J lost 0 bases, and 6 bases lay in between. Germline V gives CDR1 KGHSH, CDR2 LQKENI. The CDR3 consists of 13 residues. The CDR3 sequence is CASSPSSSYEQYF. Here the CDR3 DNA reads TGTGCCAGCTCACCTTCGAGCTCCTACGAGCAGTACTTC. The full variable domain, in which reference TRBV18 and TRBJ2-7 provide the parts outside the CDR3, is NAGVMQNPRHLVRRRGQEARLRCSPMKGHSHVYWYRQLPEEGLKFMVYLQKENIIDESGMPKERFSAEFPKEGPSILRIQQVVRGDSAAYFCASSPSSSYEQYFGPGTRLTVT.